These T cell receptor beta chains were read from a single sample in a study of chemoradiotherapy in HPV16-positive cancers. Profiled with immunoSEQ multiplex PCR; TCRdb holds only in-frame clones, not every one. The table shows about 10,000 clones, with roughly 70% occurring only once. Specimen collection occurred from a patient who underwent chemoradiotherapy. The source is a human donor with HPV-associated anogenital cancer. Both conserved end residues are part of each CDR3. The D gene is left open where the match is weak. Rows may omit the clone size; those that give it use once, few, many or a size class.

size,D,V,J,DNA,CDR3
.,TRBD2,TRBV5-4,TRBJ2-7,TGTGCCAGCAGCTTGGATCTAGCGGGGGGTCACGAGCAGTACTTC,CASSLDLAGGHEQYF
.,TRBD1,TRBV5-1,TRBJ1-4,TGCGCCAGCAGCTTTACAGGGGAATTAGGTGAAAAACTGTTTTTT,CASSFTGELGEKLFF
.,.,TRBV5-4,TRBJ1-2,TGTGCCAGCAGCTCCCTTCTGGGCTACACCTTC,CASSSLLGYTF
.,.,TRBV7-2,TRBJ2-3,TGTGCCAGCAGGACCGATGGGGGACGGACAGATACGCAGTATTTT,CASRTDGGRTDTQYF
few,.,TRBV2,TRBJ1-5,TGTGCCAGCATCCTGGACCGTTATCAGCCCCAGCATTTT,CASILDRYQPQHF
.,.,TRBV6-5,TRBJ2-7,TGTGCCAGCAGCCGTGACAGGAGCTCCTACGAGCAGTACTTC,CASSRDRSSYEQYF
few,TRBD1,TRBV5-5,TRBJ1-2,TGTGCCAGCAGCGACCCTCGGGGACAGGGTATTTCCTATGGCTACACCTTC,CASSDPRGQGISYGYTF
few,.,TRBV10-2,TRBJ1-6,TGCGCCAGCAGTGAGAAGAATTCACCCCTCCACTTT,CASSEKNSPLHF
few,.,TRBV30,TRBJ1-1,TGTGCCTGGAAGGGGAATGCATTATCTGAAGCTTTCTTT,CAWKGNALSEAFF
.,TRBD2,TRBV9,TRBJ2-1,TGTGCCAGCAGCGTAGCCCTAGCGGGGGTCAATGAGCAGTTCTTC,CASSVALAGVNEQFF
.,.,TRBV30,TRBJ2-7,TGTGCCTGGAGTGTACTAGGGAGCTCCTCCTACGAGCAGTACTTC,CAWSVLGSSSYEQYF
.,.,TRBV2,TRBJ1-1,TGTGCCAGCGGTCGCCCTGGGTGGAACACTGAAGCTTTCTTT,CASGRPGWNTEAFF
.,TRBD1,TRBV4-1,TRBJ1-2,TGCGCCAGCAGCTTGACAGGGTTGGCCTACACCTTC,CASSLTGLAYTF
.,TRBD2,TRBV7-2,TRBJ2-1,TGTGCCAGCAGCACGGACTGGCGGGGGTCCTTGTACAATGAGCAGTTCTTC,CASSTDWRGSLYNEQFF
few,TRBD1,TRBV28,TRBJ2-1,TGTGCCAGCAGTTTAAAACAGGGGTCCTACAATGAGCAGTTCTTC,CASSLKQGSYNEQFF
.,TRBD2,TRBV6-6,TRBJ2-1,TGTGCCAGCAGTCGACTAGCGGGGGCCGATGAGCAGTTCTTC,CASSRLAGADEQFF
.,TRBD2,TRBV7-9,TRBJ2-3,TGTGCCAGCAGCTTGACTAGCGGGAAGGCAGATACGCAGTATTTT,CASSLTSGKADTQYF
.,.,TRBV5-5,TRBJ1-1,TGTGCCAGCAGCTTCTCCACGGACACTGAAGCTTTCTTT,CASSFSTDTEAFF
few,.,TRBV6-5,TRBJ1-2,TGTGCCAGCAGTCCACCGGGGGGGGGCTACACCTTC,CASSPPGGGYTF
.,TRBD2,TRBV7-9,TRBJ2-7,TGTGCCAGCAGTCTGAGCGGGGACGAGCAGTACTTC,CASSLSGDEQYF
.,.,TRBV7-6,TRBJ2-2,TGTGCCAGCAGCTTAGCGGTTAACACCGGGGAGCTGTTTTTT,CASSLAVNTGELFF
.,.,TRBV15,TRBJ1-5,TGTGCCACCAGCAGATCGGGCAGCCCGGAGCTCCAGCATTTT,CATSRSGSPELQHF
.,.,TRBV10-3,TRBJ2-5,TGTGCCATCAGTTTCGGGAGCGCCGGAGAGACCCAGTACTTC,CAISFGSAGETQYF
.,.,TRBV28,TRBJ2-6,TGTGCCAGCAGGGGAGTCTCTGGGGCCAACGTCCTGACTTTC,CASRGVSGANVLTF
.,.,TRBV18,TRBJ1-3,TGTGCCAGCTCACCAAATAGAAACACCATATATTTT,CASSPNRNTIYF
.,.,TRBV6-5,TRBJ2-7,TGTGCCAGCAGTTACTCGCGCTATCCCACCTACGAGCAGTACTTC,CASSYSRYPTYEQYF
.,.,TRBV5-1,TRBJ1-2,TGCGCCAGCAGCTTGGGAGGGAGCGGCTACACCTTC,CASSLGGSGYTF
.,.,TRBV10-1,TRBJ1-1,TGCGCCAGCAGTGAGTCACGGTATAGGGGGGATGTTGAAGCTTTCTTT,CASSESRYRGDVEAFF
.,.,TRBV4-2,TRBJ2-7,TGTGCCAGCAGCCAAGACACTAGCTATGGGGAGCAGTACTTC,CASSQDTSYGEQYF
.,TRBD1,TRBV18,TRBJ1-1,TGTGCCAGCTCACCACCAGGGACAGTTACTGAAGCTTTCTTT,CASSPPGTVTEAFF
.,.,TRBV21-1,TRBJ1-5,TGTGCCGGCAGGCCTGTAAGGGGCGATCAGCCCCAGCATTTT,CAGRPVRGDQPQHF
few,TRBD2,TRBV5-5,TRBJ2-7,TGTGCCAGCAGCCCCTCTAGCGGGGTGTTGTACGAGCAGTACTTC,CASSPSSGVLYEQYF
.,.,TRBV15,TRBJ2-1,TGTGCCACCAGCAGAGTCGAGACAGCGCAGTTCTTC,CATSRVETAQFF
.,.,TRBV27,TRBJ1-5,TGTGCCAGCAGTGCCACATACACCCCATATAGCAATCAGCCCCAGCATTTT,CASSATYTPYSNQPQHF
few,.,TRBV2,TRBJ1-2,TGTGCCAGCAGTGAAGCATCGGGGGGGCGCGGCTATGGCTACACCTTC,CASSEASGGRGYGYTF
few,.,TRBV19,TRBJ1-2,TGTGCCAGTACCTATGGAACGGGACAACTCTATGGCTACACCTTC,CASTYGTGQLYGYTF
.,TRBD2,TRBV5-8,TRBJ2-5,TGTGCCAGCAGCTCGAATGCGGGGGGCCGACTCTCGGAGACCCAGTACTTC,CASSSNAGGRLSETQYF
.,.,TRBV4-1,TRBJ2-2,TGCGCCAGCTCCCCGGGCCGGGGGTCAGCAGGGGAGCTGTTTTTT,CASSPGRGSAGELFF
few,.,TRBV6-4,TRBJ2-5,TGTGCCAGCAGTGACACACCGGGACACAAAAGTACCCAGTACTTC,CASSDTPGHKSTQYF
.,TRBD1,TRBV10-3,TRBJ1-6,TGTGCCATCAGTGTATATGGGACAGGGGATTCACCCCTCCACTTT,CAISVYGTGDSPLHF
.,TRBD2,TRBV7-2,TRBJ2-7,TGTGCCAGCAGCTTAGTTGCGGGGGAGTCCTACGAGCAGTACTTC,CASSLVAGESYEQYF
.,.,TRBV9,TRBJ1-5,TGTGCCAGCAGCCCCTATAGCAATCAGCCCCAGCATTTT,CASSPYSNQPQHF
few,.,TRBV2,TRBJ2-7,TGTGCCAGCAGGATGGACTGGGTAGGCGAGCAGTACTTC,CASRMDWVGEQYF
.,.,TRBV4-1,TRBJ2-2,TGCGCCAGCAGCCATCCACAACGGGTTAGGAACACCGGGGAGCTGTTTTTT,CASSHPQRVRNTGELFF
.,.,TRBV5-1,TRBJ1-1,TGCGCCAGCAGCACGCTACAGGGCTCGCAGGCTTTCTTT,CASSTLQGSQAFF
.,.,TRBV7-2,TRBJ1-5,TGTGCCAGCAGCCAGGAGGGATTCGGGCAGCCCCAGCATTTT,CASSQEGFGQPQHF
few,.,TRBV4-1,TRBJ1-2,TGCGCCAGCAGCCACACCCAAGATCCCCGGCAGGTCTATGGCTACACCTTC,CASSHTQDPRQVYGYTF
once,TRBD1,TRBV6-5,TRBJ1-2,TGTGCCAGCAGTATGAACAGGGGGCATTACTATGGCTACACCTTC,CASSMNRGHYYGYTF
few,.,TRBV21-1,TRBJ2-5,TGTGCCAGCAGCACCCACAGGGAGGATACACAAGAGACCCAGTACTTC,CASSTHREDTQETQYF
once,.,TRBV9,TRBJ2-7,TGTGCCAGCAGCGTAGACGAACGGGTCGGTGGGAGGCAGTACTTC,CASSVDERVGGRQYF
once,.,TRBV19,TRBJ2-7,TGTGCCAGTAGTGCCAGCATCCCCGCGGGACACTACTACGAGCAGTACTTC,CASSASIPAGHYYEQYF
.,.,TRBV2,TRBJ1-1,TGTGCCAGCAGTACGGGATTCCCGAACACTGAAGCTTTCTTT,CASSTGFPNTEAFF